The clone carrying this T cell receptor (beta chain) was observed a handful of times. This record belongs to a study of blood T cell repertoires in COVID-19. Study details: Whether acute or convalescent, the COVID-19 samples came from the United States, Italy and Spain. Sample material is recorded as cDNA or gDNA derived from T cells, B-cell-depleted T cells, or PBMCs.

This CDR3 region has 14 residues. V was clipped by 0 bases and J by 8 bases, with 14 bases between them. Looked up from germline, CDR1 is SGHRS and CDR2 is YFSETQ. Authors' processing steps: Amplification of reference gene primers provided the estimated nucleated cell counts. Sequencing used immunoSEQ multiplex PCR; TCRdb keeps in-frame clones, though not all of them. The V and J calls and clone size come from that table; D and trimming were worked out from the DNA. Seen here are about 120,000 clones, around 81% observed once, and the top ten hold roughly 2.1%. The TCR was taken from an older man with acute or convalescent COVID-19. V and J are TRBV5-1 and TRBJ1-2, with D possibly TRBD1 on 5 matching bases. The sample taken for sequencing was peripheral blood. Here the CDR3 reads CASSLESGRMGYTF. The CDR3 DNA is TGCGCCAGCAGCTTGGAATCAGGGCGTATGGGCTACACCTTC.